Listed below are T cell receptor beta chains from one sample, sequenced in a study of blood T cells in healthy people across ages. TCRdb passed the 5' RACE reads through MiXCR, listing each CDR3 protein once. In the table there are hundreds of thousands of distinct CDR3 sequences, more than 25% of which are singletons. Sequencing was carried out using blood. These receptors were collected from a woman of 80 years or more in good health. CDR3s include the opening cysteine and the closing phenylalanine or tryptophan. A D gene is named only where the DNA matches it firmly. The size entry is marked missing in some rows and otherwise reads once, few, many or a size class.

DNA,CDR3,V,D,J,size
TGTGCCAGCAGTTTCAGTCGGACCTACGAGCAGTACTTC,CASSFSRTYEQYF,TRBV12-3/TRBV12-4,.,TRBJ2-7,many
TGTGCCAGCAGCGTAATCCCGGGGCAGAACACTGAAGCTTTCTTT,CASSVIPGQNTEAFF,TRBV9,.,TRBJ1-1,few
TGTGCCAGCAGTTTAGACGGAAAGGGCACTGAAGCTTTCTTT,CASSLDGKGTEAFF,TRBV27,.,TRBJ1-1,.
TGCGCCAGCAGCCAAGGGCTGAACTATGGCTACACCTTC,CASSQGLNYGYTF,TRBV14,.,TRBJ1-2,many
TGTGCCAGCAGGCCTCGGGGGACACCGAACACCGGGGAGCTGTTTTTT,CASRPRGTPNTGELFF,TRBV7-2,.,TRBJ2-2,.
TGCGCCAGCAGCCAAGAAGGAATCTCCCGGGGTGAAAAACTGTTTTTT,CASSQEGISRGEKLFF,TRBV4-3,.,TRBJ1-4,few
TGTGCCAGCAGCCCGTCGGCTGGCAGGCGGTACAATGAGCAGTTCTTC,CASSPSAGRRYNEQFF,TRBV7-6,.,TRBJ2-1,many
TGTGCCAGCGCCAGAGGGGGGAGCTTCGACGAGCAGTACTTC,CASARGGSFDEQYF,TRBV2,.,TRBJ2-7,.
TGCAGTGCTAGAGGGGGGGGTGAAGCTTTCTTT,CSARGGGEAFF,TRBV20-1,.,TRBJ1-1,.
TGCGCCAGCAGCTTGGGGAATAGCGGTACGGGGGATGAGCAGTTCTTC,CASSLGNSGTGDEQFF,TRBV5-1,.,TRBJ2-1,many
TGTGCCAGCAGAAGATCGGGCACAGATACGCAGTATTTT,CASRRSGTDTQYF,TRBV3-1,.,TRBJ2-3,many
TGTGCCAGCAGGGGAACAGACAGGGCGAACACCGGGGAGCTGTTTTTT,CASRGTDRANTGELFF,TRBV2,TRBD1,TRBJ2-2,.
TGTGCCAGCAGCCCCCGAGCGGGGGCTACAGATACGCAGTATTTT,CASSPRAGATDTQYF,TRBV7-2,TRBD2,TRBJ2-3,many
TGTGCCACCCTGCGGGGCGGCACAGATACGCAGTATTTT,CATLRGGTDTQYF,TRBV15,.,TRBJ2-3,.
TGTGCCAGCAGTGCGAGAGGACAGGGGGTGATTGGGACCTACGAGCAGTACTTC,CASSARGQGVIGTYEQYF,TRBV25-1,TRBD1,TRBJ2-7,.
TGCGCCAGCAGCCAATCGTCCCCGGGACTACCTAAGGTCACAGATACGCAGTATTTT,CASSQSSPGLPKVTDTQYF,TRBV4-1,TRBD2,TRBJ2-3,.
TGTGCCAGCAGTTTACAGGGGGCTCTGCAGACCCAGTACTTC,CASSLQGALQTQYF,TRBV27,TRBD1,TRBJ2-5,.
TGTGCCAGCAGCCAAGTGGTAGATACGCAGTATTTT,CASSQVVDTQYF,TRBV3-1,.,TRBJ2-3,many
TGTGCCAGCAGACTAGTCGTGGGGGGTACCTACGAGCAGTACTTC,CASRLVVGGTYEQYF,TRBV27,.,TRBJ2-7,many
TGCAGTGCTAGAGTCGACCGCCAGAGAACCGGCGAGAGCTCCTACAATGAGCAGTTCTTC,CSARVDRQRTGESSYNEQFF,TRBV20-1,.,TRBJ2-1,many
TGTGCCAGCAGCCGGGTAGCCGGGACTAGCGGGGGCCATGGGAATGAGCAGTTCTTC,CASSRVAGTSGGHGNEQFF,TRBV3-1,TRBD2,TRBJ2-1,many
TGCGCCAGCAGTGAGCTGGGGCTAGCGGGGGTCGAGCAGTACTTC,CASSELGLAGVEQYF,TRBV10-1,TRBD2,TRBJ2-7,.
TGTGCCACCAGCAGAGATCGGCAGTCGAACACCGGGGAGCTGTTTTTT,CATSRDRQSNTGELFF,TRBV15,.,TRBJ2-2,.
TGTGCCAGCAGTTATGATAGGGGGCTCACCGGGGAGCTGTTTTTT,CASSYDRGLTGELFF,TRBV6-5,TRBD1,TRBJ2-2,.
TGCGCCAGCAGCCAAGTCGACCCCACAGATACGCAGTATTTT,CASSQVDPTDTQYF,TRBV5-1,.,TRBJ2-3,many
TGTGCCAGCAGCCAAGTAGGCATGGGCCCCTGCTGGGACGAGCAGTACTTC,CASSQVGMGPCWDEQYF,TRBV3-1,.,TRBJ2-7,.
TGTGCCAGCAGCCGGATGAACAGTCCGGTTTGGGGTGGGCAGTATTTT,CASSRMNSPVWGGQYF,TRBV5-6,.,TRBJ2-3,many
TGTGCCAGCAGAGAAGGACACGGACTCTATGACAATCAGCCCCAGCATTTT,CASREGHGLYDNQPQHF,TRBV6-2/TRBV6-3,.,TRBJ1-5,few
TGTGCCAGCAGCCCCACAGTTACTAGCGGGGGGAGAGATACGCAGTATTTT,CASSPTVTSGGRDTQYF,TRBV7-9,TRBD2,TRBJ2-3,many
TGTGCCACCAGTGATTGGGGACAGGGGTCCACAGATACGCAGTATTTT,CATSDWGQGSTDTQYF,TRBV24-1,TRBD1,TRBJ2-3,few